The 23 T cell receptor beta chains listed next were all sequenced from one sample in a study of blood T cell repertoires in COVID-19. This table comes from immunoSEQ multiplex PCR, and its TCRdb copy is limited to in-frame clones, with some not included. The table lists approximately 300,000 clones, 80% to 95% of them singletons. Sequencing input: peripheral blood. These receptor sequences come from a woman aged 30 to 39 with COVID-19, enrolled during active disease.

The chain links TRBV28 to TRBJ2-1, with 9 bases lining up with TRBD2. The length of the CDR3 is 17 residues. The ends lost 0 bases at V and 5 bases at J; junction bases unmatched: 8. The germline CDR1 and CDR2 sequences are MDHEN and SYDVKM. CDR3 coding DNA: TGTGCCAGCAGTTTATGGGCCGGGGCTAGCGGGAACAATGAGCAGTTCTTC. This gives the protein CASSLWAGASGNNEQFF.

The CDR3 sequence is CASSDRRVSGNTIYF. CDR3 bases: TGTGCCAGCAGCGATCGACGGGTCTCTGGAAACACCATATATTTT. The genes are TRBV5-6 and TRBJ1-3; D not certain. Looked up from germline, CDR1 is SGHDT and CDR2 is YYEEEE. Between the trimmed V and J ends, which lost 4 bases and 0 bases, there was a span of 11 bases. The CDR3 extends over 15 amino acids.

The chain carries TRBV11-2 and TRBJ2-6; D is unclear. CDR1 and CDR2 (germline): SGHAT, FQNNGV. V was shortened by 6 bases and J by 2 bases, with 11 bases between the two germline ends. The CDR3 covers 15 residues. The CDR3 DNA is TGTGCCAGCAGGGTACATGTGACTGGGGCCAACGTCCTGACTTTC. Its protein is CASRVHVTGANVLTF.

The chain recombines TRBV16 with TRBJ1-5; tentatively, D is TRBD1 (5 bases). The length of the CDR3 is 16 residues. The germline V gene encodes CDR1 KGHSY and CDR2 FQNENV. V was cut by 0 bases and J by 5 bases, with 14 bases left in between. Here the CDR3 DNA reads TGTGCCAGCAGCCAATCAGGAGGGGAGGGTGATCAGCCCCAGCATTTT. Its translation: CASSQSGGEGDQPQHF.

This sequence joins TRBV3-1 (or the pseudogene TRBV3-2) and TRBJ2-7, with a possible D match to TRBD1 (6 bases). Between the trimmed V and J ends, which lost 4 bases and 2 bases, there was a span of 9 bases. From germline, CDR1 is LGHDT and CDR2 YNNKEL (reference sequence). The CDR3 spans 13 residues. CDR3 residues: CASSLDSPYEQYF. Here the CDR3 DNA reads TGTGCCAGCAGCCTGGACAGCCCCTACGAGCAGTACTTC.

This chain uses TRBV27 with TRBJ2-3; 9 nucleotides align to TRBD2. CDR1 and CDR2 from the germline V gene are MNHEY and SMNVEV (reference sequence). V trimming: 1 base; J trimming: 3 bases; junction bases outside the gene matches: 2. The CDR3 extends over 15 amino acids. The CDR3 region is CASSLWGLATDTQYF. CDR3 DNA sequence: TGTGCCAGCAGTTTATGGGGACTAGCTACAGATACGCAGTATTTT.

V is TRBV28 and J is TRBJ2-7; D may be TRBD1 (5 bases). CDR1 and CDR2 from the germline V gene are MDHEN and SYDVKM. The CDR3 totals 13 residues. Trimming took off 7 bases at V and 2 bases at J, with 12 bases between the two ends. The CDR3 DNA is TGTGCCAGCACCTTGGACATTGCCTACGAGCAGTACTTC. It codes for CASTLDIAYEQYF.

J is TRBJ1-2 and V is TRBV3-1 (or the pseudogene TRBV3-2), with 7 nucleotides matching TRBD1. This CDR3 has 15 amino acids. Looked up from germline, CDR1 is LGHDT and CDR2 is YNNKEL (reference sequence). The V and J ends lost 1 base and 5 bases, in that order; junction bases with no gene match: 7. This chain's CDR3 is CASSQAWTGEYGYTF. The CDR3 nucleotides read TGTGCCAGCAGCCAAGCCTGGACAGGAGAGTATGGCTACACCTTC.

This clone has a single count. The J gene is TRBJ2-5, the V gene TRBV7-6, with TRBD2 identical over 15 bases. Trimming at V came to 5 bases and at J to 5 bases, leaving 12 bases not matched to a gene. The germline V gene has CDR1 SGHVS and CDR2 FNYEAQ. The CDR3 is made up of 18 amino acids. CDR3 coding DNA: TGTGCCAGCAGCCCCTCTATCGGGACTAGCGGGAGGCGGGAGACCCAGTACTTC. Amino acids: CASSPSIGTSGRRETQYF.

This chain joins TRBV2 and TRBJ1-4; the D is unclear. The germline CDR1 and CDR2 sequences are SNHLY and FYNNEI. This CDR3 contains 15 residues. The germline V and J ends were trimmed by 3 bases and 10 bases, with 18 bases remaining between them. CDR3 bases: TGTGCCAGCAGTGAGTTCACCCCCCTAGAAGCAAAACTGTTTTTT. Its protein is CASSEFTPLEAKLFF.

The chain has TRBV19 and TRBJ1-2, with TRBD1 matching 9 bases. The germline CDR1 and CDR2 sequences are LNHDA and SQIVND (reference sequence). V gave up 7 bases and J gave up 4 bases; unmatched junction bases: 4. The CDR3 spans 13 residues. The CDR3 here is CASITGGGYGYTF. CDR3 DNA sequence: TGTGCCAGTATCACAGGGGGCGGCTATGGCTACACCTTC.

CDR3 residues: CASSLAGAEPFPYEQYF. The CDR3 nucleotides read TGTGCCAGCAGCTTGGCCGGAGCGGAGCCCTTCCCATACGAGCAGTACTTC. The gene calls are TRBV5-8 and TRBJ2-7; a weak D match, TRBD2 (5 bases). Deletions cut 0 bases from V and 4 bases from J, with 20 bases between. The CDR3 length is 17 residues. CDR1 SGHTS and CDR2 YDEGEE come from the germline V gene.

In DNA form, the CDR3 reads TGTGCCAGTAGTCCTTGGGACAGGACCCACGAGCAGTACTTC. Protein: CASSPWDRTHEQYF. This sequence joins TRBV19 and TRBJ2-7; the match to TRBD1 covers 8 bases. Per germline, CDR1 LNHDA and CDR2 SQIVND (reference sequence). The CDR3 has 14 amino acids. The J segment lost 5 bases and the V segment lost 5 bases, leaving 8 bases of the junction unmatched. Looking up the rest from reference TRBV19 and TRBJ2-7 gives the full variable domain: DGGITQSPKYLFRKEGQNVTLSCEQNLNHDAMYWYRQDPGQGLRLIYYSQIVNDFQKGDIAEGYSVSREKKESFPLTVTSAQKNPTAFYLCASSPWDRTHEQYFGPGTRLTVT.

The chain couples TRBV5-4 to TRBJ2-3, with D perhaps matching TRBD1 (6 bases). Trimming removed 4 bases from V and 1 base from J, with 13 bases in between. CDR3 length equals 15 residues. Germline assignment: CDR1 SGHNT and CDR2 YYREEE (reference sequence). The CDR3 here is CASSQDSLGTDTQYF. The CDR3 coding sequence is TGTGCCAGCAGCCAGGACAGTCTGGGCACAGATACGCAGTATTTT.

The genes are TRBV28 and TRBJ2-7; 8 bases fit TRBD2. CDR1 and CDR2 from the germline V gene are MDHEN and SYDVKM. Trimming at V came to 3 bases and at J to 4 bases, leaving 5 bases not matched to a gene. The CDR3 is 14 amino acids. The CDR3 is CASSFTGGFYEQYF. In nucleotides, the CDR3 is TGTGCCAGCAGTTTCACGGGGGGGTTTTACGAGCAGTACTTC.

The chain has TRBV11-2 and TRBJ1-2; unclear D gene. V was clipped by 4 bases and J by 4 bases, with 7 bases between them. The germline gives CDR1 SGHAT, CDR2 FQNNGV. The length of the CDR3 is 12 residues. The CDR3 sequence: CASSSSVYGYTF. The CDR3 DNA is TGTGCCAGCAGCTCGAGTGTCTATGGCTACACCTTC.

The chain joins TRBV11-2 to TRBJ2-6; TRBD2 matches 8 bases. Per germline, CDR1 SGHAT and CDR2 FQNNGV. This CDR3 comprises 17 residues. The trim removed 5 bases at V and 1 base at J, leaving 7 bases unmatched. The CDR3 loop reads CASSPGIAGSGANVLTF. The CDR3 region has the DNA TGTGCCAGCAGCCCCGGGATAGCGGGATCTGGGGCCAACGTCCTGACTTTC. Full variable domain (rest looked up from reference TRBV11-2 and TRBJ2-6): EAGVAQSPRYKIIEKRQSVAFWCNPISGHATLYWYQQILGQGPKLLIQFQNNGVVDDSQLPKDRFSAERLKGVDSTLKIQPAKLEDSAVYLCASSPGIAGSGANVLTFGAGSRLTVL.

This clone occurred once. The chain uses TRBV19 and TRBJ2-1, with unresolved D. CDR3 size: 15 residues. The germline gives CDR1 LNHDA, CDR2 SQIVND (reference sequence). Trimming removed 4 bases from V and 6 bases from J, with 16 bases in between. CDR3 coding DNA: TGTGCCAGTAGTAAAACCCTCCACTTAACCAATGAGCAGTTCTTC. Protein: CASSKTLHLTNEQFF.

Comment on this clone: This CDR3 is also generated by other DNA sequences in the sample. The chain employs TRBV7-2 and TRBJ1-1, with 8 bases identical to TRBD1. Looked up from germline, CDR1 is SGHTA and CDR2 is FQGNSA. V was pared by 3 bases and J by 3 bases, with 6 bases of the junction left unmatched. CDR3 size: 15 residues. Here the CDR3 DNA reads TGTGCCAGCAGCTTGGGAGCAGGGGGCTACACTGAAGCTTTCTTT. It encodes CASSLGAGGYTEAFF.

The rearrangement uses TRBV12-3 or TRBV12-4 and TRBJ2-1; D unclear. The CDR3 sequence is 13 residues long. V was pared by 3 bases and J by 5 bases, with 8 bases between. CDR3 region: CASSFSVNNEQFF. The CDR3 DNA reads TGTGCCAGCAGTTTTTCAGTTAACAATGAGCAGTTCTTC.

The chain carries TRBV5-4 and TRBJ2-7, with 7 bases aligning to TRBD1. Per the germline V gene, CDR1 is SGHNT and CDR2 is YYREEE (reference sequence). The ends lost 3 bases at V and 8 bases at J; junction bases unmatched: 8. The CDR3 has 13 residues. The CDR3 sequence: CASSSNQGQKQYF. The CDR3 region has the DNA TGTGCCAGCAGCTCCAACCAGGGACAGAAGCAGTACTTC.

This chain joins TRBV30 and TRBJ2-7; D might be TRBD1 (6 bases). This CDR3 is 14 amino acids long. V shed 0 bases and J shed 7 bases, with 16 bases lying between them. Germline V lookup: CDR1 GTSNPN, CDR2 SVGIG (reference sequence). CDR3 sequence: CAWSVQGFPGEQYF. The CDR3 DNA follows: TGTGCCTGGAGTGTACAGGGCTTCCCGGGGGAGCAGTACTTC.

This chain uses TRBV19 with TRBJ2-7, with 7 nucleotides matching TRBD1. Germline CDR1 LNHDA, CDR2 SQIVND (reference sequence). The V and J ends lost 1 base and 3 bases, in that order; junction bases with no gene match: 0. This CDR3 contains 13 residues. DNA of the CDR3: TGTGCCAGTAGTATAGGGGACAGCTACGAGCAGTACTTC. Protein: CASSIGDSYEQYF.